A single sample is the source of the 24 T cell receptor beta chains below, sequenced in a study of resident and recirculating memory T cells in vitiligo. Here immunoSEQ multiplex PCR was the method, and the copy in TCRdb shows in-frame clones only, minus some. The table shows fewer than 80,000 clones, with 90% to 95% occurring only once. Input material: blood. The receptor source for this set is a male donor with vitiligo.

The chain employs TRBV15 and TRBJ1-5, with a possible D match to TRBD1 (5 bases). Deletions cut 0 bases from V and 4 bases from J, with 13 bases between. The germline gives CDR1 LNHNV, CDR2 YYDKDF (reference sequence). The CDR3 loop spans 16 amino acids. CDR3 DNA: TGTGCCACCAGCAGAGAAGCGACAGCTGATAATCAGCCCCAGCATTTT. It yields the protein CATSREATADNQPQHF.

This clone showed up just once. As DNA, the CDR3 is TGTGCCATCAGTGAGACGGGACTAGCGGGGGGGAGCTCCTACAATGAGCAGTTCTTC. Residues: CAISETGLAGGSSYNEQFF. The rearrangement links TRBV10-3 to TRBJ2-1; 16 bases agree with TRBD2. This CDR3 is built from 19 residues. Germline V gene lookup returns CDR1 ENHRY and CDR2 SYGVKD. V lost 2 bases, J lost 0 bases, and 4 bases stayed unmatched.

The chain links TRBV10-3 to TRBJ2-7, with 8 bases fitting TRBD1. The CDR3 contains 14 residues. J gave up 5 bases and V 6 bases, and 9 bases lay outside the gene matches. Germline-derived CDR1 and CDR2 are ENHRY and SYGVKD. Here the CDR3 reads CAISDWDRTNEQYF. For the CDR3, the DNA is TGTGCCATCAGCGATTGGGACAGGACAAACGAGCAGTACTTC.

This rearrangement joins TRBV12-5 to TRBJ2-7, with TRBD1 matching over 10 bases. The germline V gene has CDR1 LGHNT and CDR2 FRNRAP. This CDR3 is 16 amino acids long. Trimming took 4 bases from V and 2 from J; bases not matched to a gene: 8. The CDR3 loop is CASGYTTGGSAYEQYF. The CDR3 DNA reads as TGTGCTAGTGGTTACACGACAGGGGGCTCAGCCTACGAGCAGTACTTC.

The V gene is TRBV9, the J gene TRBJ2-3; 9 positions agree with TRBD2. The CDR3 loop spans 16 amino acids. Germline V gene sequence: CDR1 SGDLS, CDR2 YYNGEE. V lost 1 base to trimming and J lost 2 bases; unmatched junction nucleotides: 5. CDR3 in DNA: TGTGCCAGCAGCGTAAGGGCGGGGGGGTACACAGATACGCAGTATTTT. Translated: CASSVRAGGYTDTQYF.

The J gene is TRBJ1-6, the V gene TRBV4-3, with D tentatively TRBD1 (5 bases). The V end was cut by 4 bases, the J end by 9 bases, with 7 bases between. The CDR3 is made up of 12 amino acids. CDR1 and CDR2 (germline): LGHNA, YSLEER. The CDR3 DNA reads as TGCGCCAGCAGCCGAGACAGTTCACCCCTCCACTTT. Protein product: CASSRDSSPLHF.

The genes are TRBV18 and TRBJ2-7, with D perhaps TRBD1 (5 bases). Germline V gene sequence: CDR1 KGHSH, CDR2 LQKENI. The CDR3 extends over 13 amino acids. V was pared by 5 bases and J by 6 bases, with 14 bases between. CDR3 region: CASSSIPRAEQYF. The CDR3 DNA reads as TGTGCCAGCTCATCCATACCCAGGGCCGAGCAGTACTTC.

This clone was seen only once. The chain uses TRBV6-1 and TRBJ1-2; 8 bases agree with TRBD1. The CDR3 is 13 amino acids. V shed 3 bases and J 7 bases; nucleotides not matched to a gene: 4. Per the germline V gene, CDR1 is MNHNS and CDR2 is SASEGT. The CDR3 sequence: CASSEVQGGGYTF. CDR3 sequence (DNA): TGTGCCAGCAGTGAGGTACAGGGGGGTGGCTACACCTTC.

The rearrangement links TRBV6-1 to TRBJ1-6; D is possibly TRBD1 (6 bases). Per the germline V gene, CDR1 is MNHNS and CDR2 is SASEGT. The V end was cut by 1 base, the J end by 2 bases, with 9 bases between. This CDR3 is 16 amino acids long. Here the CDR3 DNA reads TGTGCCAGCAGTGAAGATCCAGGGGCCTATAATTCACCCCTCCACTTT. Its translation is CASSEDPGAYNSPLHF.

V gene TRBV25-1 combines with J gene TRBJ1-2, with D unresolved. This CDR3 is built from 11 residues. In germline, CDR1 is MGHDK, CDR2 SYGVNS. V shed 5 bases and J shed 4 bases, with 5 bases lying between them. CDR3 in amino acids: CASSTSYGYTF. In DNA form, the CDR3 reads TGTGCCAGCAGTACCAGCTATGGCTACACCTTC.

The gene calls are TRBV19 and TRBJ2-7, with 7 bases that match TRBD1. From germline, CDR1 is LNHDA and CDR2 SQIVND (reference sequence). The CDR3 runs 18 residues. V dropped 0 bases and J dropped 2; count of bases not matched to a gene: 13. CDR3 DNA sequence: TGTGCCAGTAGTATAGACCCCGCGACAGGGCCTTTCCCCTACGAGCAGTACTTC. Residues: CASSIDPATGPFPYEQYF.

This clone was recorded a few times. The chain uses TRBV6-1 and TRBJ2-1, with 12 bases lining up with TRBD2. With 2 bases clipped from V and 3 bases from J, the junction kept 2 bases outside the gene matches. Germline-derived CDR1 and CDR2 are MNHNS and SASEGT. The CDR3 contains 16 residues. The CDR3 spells CASSETSGGLYNEQFF. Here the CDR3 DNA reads TGTGCCAGCAGTGAAACTAGCGGGGGGCTCTACAATGAGCAGTTCTTC.

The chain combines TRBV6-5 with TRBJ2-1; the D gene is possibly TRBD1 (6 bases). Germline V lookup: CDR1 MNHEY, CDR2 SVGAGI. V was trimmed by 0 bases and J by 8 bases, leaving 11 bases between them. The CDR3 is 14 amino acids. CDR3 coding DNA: TGTGCCAGCAGTTACTCGGGCAGGGGAGATGAGCAGTTCTTC. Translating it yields CASSYSGRGDEQFF.

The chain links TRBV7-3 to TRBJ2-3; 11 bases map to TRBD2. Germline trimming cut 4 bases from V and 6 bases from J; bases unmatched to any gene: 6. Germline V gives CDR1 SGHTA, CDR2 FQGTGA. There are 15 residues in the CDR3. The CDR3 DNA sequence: TGTGCCAGCAGCTCCACTAGCGGGGGAGGGGATACGCAGTATTTT. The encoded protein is CASSSTSGGGDTQYF. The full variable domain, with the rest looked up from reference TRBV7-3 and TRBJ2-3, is GAGVSQTPSNKVTEKGKYVELRCDPISGHTALYWYRQSLGQGPEFLIYFQGTGAADDSGLPNDRFFAVRPEGSVSTLKIQRTERGDSAVYLCASSSTSGGGDTQYFGPGTRLTVL.

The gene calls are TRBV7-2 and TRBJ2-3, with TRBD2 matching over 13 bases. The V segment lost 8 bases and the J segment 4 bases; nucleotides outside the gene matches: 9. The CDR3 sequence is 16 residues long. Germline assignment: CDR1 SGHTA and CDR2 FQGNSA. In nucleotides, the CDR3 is TGTGCCAGCCTCGGACTAGCGGGGGCCCGGCCAGATACGCAGTATTTT. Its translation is CASLGLAGARPDTQYF.

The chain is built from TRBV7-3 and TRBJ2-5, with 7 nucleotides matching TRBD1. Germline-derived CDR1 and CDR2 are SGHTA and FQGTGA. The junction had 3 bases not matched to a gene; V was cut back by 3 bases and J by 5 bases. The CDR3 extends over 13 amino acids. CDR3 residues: CASSLGQSETQYF. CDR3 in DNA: TGTGCCAGCAGCTTGGGACAGTCGGAGACCCAGTACTTC.

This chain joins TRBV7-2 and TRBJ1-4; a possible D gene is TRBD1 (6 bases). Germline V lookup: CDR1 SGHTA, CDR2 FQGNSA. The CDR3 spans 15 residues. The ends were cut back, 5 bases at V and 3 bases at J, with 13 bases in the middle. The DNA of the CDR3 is TGTGCCAGCAGCCGCGACAGGCCCTCTAATGAAAAACTGTTTTTT. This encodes CASSRDRPSNEKLFF.

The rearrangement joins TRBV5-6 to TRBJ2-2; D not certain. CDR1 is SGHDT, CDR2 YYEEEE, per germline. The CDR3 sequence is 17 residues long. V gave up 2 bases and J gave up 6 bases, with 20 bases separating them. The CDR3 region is CASSFKLSTGYPGELFF. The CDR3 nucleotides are TGTGCCAGCAGCTTTAAACTGTCCACCGGGTATCCCGGGGAGCTGTTTTTT.

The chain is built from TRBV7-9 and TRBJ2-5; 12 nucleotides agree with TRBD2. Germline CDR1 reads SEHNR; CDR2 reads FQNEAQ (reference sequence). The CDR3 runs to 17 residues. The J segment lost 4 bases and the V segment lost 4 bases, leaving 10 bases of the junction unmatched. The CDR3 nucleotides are TGTGCCAGCAGCTCAGCTAGACGACTAGCGGGGGTAGAGACCCAGTACTTC. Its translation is CASSSARRLAGVETQYF.

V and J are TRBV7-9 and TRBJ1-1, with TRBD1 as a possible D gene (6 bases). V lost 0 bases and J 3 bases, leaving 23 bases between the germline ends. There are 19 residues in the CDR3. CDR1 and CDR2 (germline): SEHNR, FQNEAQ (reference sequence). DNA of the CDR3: TGTGCCAGCAGCTTAGCGATCTCCTGGACAGATAGGGGTCACACTGAAGCTTTCTTT. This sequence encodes CASSLAISWTDRGHTEAFF.

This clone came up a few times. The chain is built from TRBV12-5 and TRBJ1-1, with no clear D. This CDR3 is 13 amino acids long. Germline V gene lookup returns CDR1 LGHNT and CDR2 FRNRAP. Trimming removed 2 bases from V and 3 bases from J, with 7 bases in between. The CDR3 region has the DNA TGTGCTAGTGGTTTGTTGCCGGACACTGAAGCTTTCTTT. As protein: CASGLLPDTEAFF.

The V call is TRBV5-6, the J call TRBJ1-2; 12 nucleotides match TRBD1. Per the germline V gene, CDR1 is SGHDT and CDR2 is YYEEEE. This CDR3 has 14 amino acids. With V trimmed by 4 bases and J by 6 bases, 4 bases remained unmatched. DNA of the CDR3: TGTGCCAGCAGCCTCGGGACAGGGGGCAATGGCTACACCTTC. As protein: CASSLGTGGNGYTF.

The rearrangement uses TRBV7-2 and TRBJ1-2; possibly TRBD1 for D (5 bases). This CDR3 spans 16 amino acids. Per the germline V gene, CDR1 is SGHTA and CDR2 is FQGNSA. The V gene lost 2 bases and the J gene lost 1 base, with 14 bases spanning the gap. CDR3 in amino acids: CASSLYGAGDNYGYTF. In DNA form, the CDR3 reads TGTGCCAGCAGCTTATATGGGGCAGGAGATAACTATGGCTACACCTTC.

The CDR3 DNA is TGTGCCACGAAACTACAAGGGGCGGAAGCTTTCTTT. Translated, it gives CATKLQGAEAFF. The chain employs TRBV2 and TRBJ1-1; tentative D call: TRBD1 (5 bases). CDR3 length equals 12 residues. Trimming took 10 bases from V and 8 from J, leaving 17 bases between them. Germline V gene data show CDR1 as SNHLY and CDR2 as FYNNEI.